Shown below are 7 T cell receptor beta chains from a single sample sequenced in a study of T-cell memory formation after mild COVID-19. MiXCR, run by TCRdb on the 5' RACE reads, gives a single entry per CDR3 protein. Here the sample spans some 600,000 distinct CDR3 sequences, approximately 15% being singletons. Sequenced input: PBMCs or a T cell subset sorted from them (not recorded which). Receptor source: an adult woman who had mild COVID-19 (a few samples of this study predate the infection). Cell type and time point are not known.

This clonotype was counted a few times. The V call is TRBV6-2 or TRBV6-3, the J call TRBJ1-5, with D maybe TRBD1 (5 bases). CDR3 size: 13 residues. Trimming cost V 6 bases and J 5 bases, with 11 bases left between them. Germline CDR1 MNHEY, CDR2 SVGEGT. This chain's CDR3 is CASSSGGDQPQHF. The CDR3 nucleotides are TGTGCCAGCAGCTCCGGGGGGGATCAGCCCCAGCATTTT.

For the CDR3, the DNA is TGTGCCAGCAGCTTTATCCTAGCGGGAGGGGAGACCCAGTACTTC. Residues: CASSFILAGGETQYF. The rearrangement joins TRBV7-8 to TRBJ2-5; TRBD2 aligns across 12 bases. Germline V CDR1 and CDR2: SGHVS, FQNEAQ. V lost 3 bases, J lost 5 bases, and 4 bases stayed unmatched. The length of the CDR3 is 15 residues.

Many counts were recorded for this clonotype. The chain carries TRBV7-6 and TRBJ2-1, with 8 bases identical to TRBD1. There are 13 residues in the CDR3. V gave up 5 bases and J gave up 8 bases; unmatched junction bases: 5. Germline V gives CDR1 SGHVS, CDR2 FNYEAQ. This CDR3 reads CASSLDRADEQFF. CDR3 DNA sequence: TGTGCCAGCAGCCTGGACAGGGCCGATGAGCAGTTCTTC.

The chain has TRBV15 and TRBJ2-2; D is uncertain. With 3 bases removed from V and 0 bases from J, the gap between germline ends came to 23 bases. Germline lookup yields CDR1 LNHNV and CDR2 YYDKDF (reference sequence). CDR3 length equals 20 residues. CDR3 nucleotide sequence: TGTGCCACCAGCAGTGGACCCCCTGCCCAACTTGGGTCGAACACCGGGGAGCTGTTTTTT. This codes for CATSSGPPAQLGSNTGELFF.

This clonotype has more than one count but fewer than ten. The chain carries TRBV7-9 and TRBJ2-3, with D uncertain. In germline, CDR1 is SEHNR, CDR2 FQNEAQ (reference sequence). The CDR3 is 15 amino acids. V lost 1 base and J 6 bases, leaving 14 bases between the germline ends. CDR3 sequence reads: CASSLERKARDTQYF. Here the CDR3 DNA reads TGTGCCAGCAGCTTAGAGAGGAAGGCCAGGGATACGCAGTATTTT.

This chain uses TRBV6-1 with TRBJ1-2; 8 bases align to TRBD1. The V gene end was trimmed by 8 bases and the J gene end by 2 bases; junction bases not matched to a gene: 4. Germline V CDR1 and CDR2: MNHNS, SASEGT. The CDR3 spans 13 residues. In DNA, the CDR3 is TGTGCCAGCGAGCAGGGGGCCAACTATGGCTACACCTTC. Its protein is CASEQGANYGYTF.

The chain joins TRBV14 to TRBJ1-1; D is unresolved. The germline V gene has CDR1 SGHDN and CDR2 FVKESK. Trimming removed 0 bases at V and 0 bases at J, with 14 bases between. The CDR3 length is 17 residues. This chain's CDR3 is CASSQDSVPSMNTEAFF. The CDR3 DNA follows: TGTGCCAGCAGCCAAGATTCGGTCCCCAGCATGAACACTGAAGCTTTCTTT.